This T cell receptor (beta chain) is from a study of regulatory T cells in long-lasting Graves disease. Findings of the study overall: Preferential use of TRBV28, TRBJ1-2 and TRBJ2-5 was seen in persistent disease. Owing to a sample size that was small, accuracy may have been reduced.

Time point denoted: newly diagnosed GD, antithyroid drugs for less than 3 months. From PBMCs, RNA was extracted and then used to make the TCR library. V lost 3 bases, J lost 3 bases, and 6 bases stayed unmatched. This CDR3 is built from 15 residues. Germline CDR1 reads MDHEN; CDR2 reads SYDVKM. This clonotype was picked up many times. Its antigen is still unknown. iRepertoire HTBI primers and Arm-PCR of CDR3 regions built TCR beta libraries. TCRdb reanalysed the multiplex PCR reads using MiXCR and keeps one entry per CDR3 protein. The repertoire includes about 430,000 distinct CDR3 sequences, 15% of them detected once, and roughly 7.7% sits in the top ten. These data also featured in a second study, about T cells in Graves' hyperthyroidism and ophthalmopathy. That work adds: Blood also showed most of the thyroid clonotypes that were expanded above 0.001.

This specimen was peripheral blood mononuclear cells (PBMCs), taken at new diagnosis, from a patient treated with antithyroid drugs. This receptor was identified in a woman aged 40-49 years with Graves disease. The rearrangement links TRBV28 to TRBJ2-7, with TRBD2 identical over 9 bases. This CDR3 is CASSLAGTSIYEQYF. In DNA form, the CDR3 reads TGTGCCAGCAGTTTGGCCGGGACTAGCATCTACGAGCAGTACTTC.